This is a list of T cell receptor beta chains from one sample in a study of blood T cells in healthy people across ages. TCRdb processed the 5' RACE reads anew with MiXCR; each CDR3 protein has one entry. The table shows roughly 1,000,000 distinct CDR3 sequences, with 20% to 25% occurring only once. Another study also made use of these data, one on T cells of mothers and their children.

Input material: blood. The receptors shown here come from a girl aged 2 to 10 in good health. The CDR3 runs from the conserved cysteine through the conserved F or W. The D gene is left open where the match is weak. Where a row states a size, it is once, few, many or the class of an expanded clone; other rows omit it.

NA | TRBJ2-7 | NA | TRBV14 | TGTGCCAGCAGCCAGCTTGTGATGGGCTCCTACGAGCAGTACTTC | CASSQLVMGSYEQYF
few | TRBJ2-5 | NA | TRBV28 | TGTGCCAGCGAACCGGGGGGCGCAGAGACCCAGTACTTC | CASEPGGAETQYF
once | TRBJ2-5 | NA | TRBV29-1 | TGCAGCGTTGTTCGAGGGGGATTCCTTCGTGAGACCCAGTACTTC | CSVVRGGFLRETQYF
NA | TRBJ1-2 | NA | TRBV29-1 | TGCAGCGTTGATGGTTCGGCAGTCTATGGCTACACCTTC | CSVDGSAVYGYTF
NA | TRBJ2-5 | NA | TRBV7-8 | TGTGCCAGCAGCTTAGGTTTCAAACAAGAGACCCAGTACTTC | CASSLGFKQETQYF
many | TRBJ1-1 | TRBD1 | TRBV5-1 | TGCGCAAGCAGCTCAGGACAGGGTACTGAAGCTTTCTTT | CASSSGQGTEAFF
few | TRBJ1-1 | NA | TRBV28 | TGTGCCAGCAGCCGTTCACAGGCCCCCACTGAAGCTTTCTTT | CASSRSQAPTEAFF
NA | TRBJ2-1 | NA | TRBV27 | TGTGCCAGCAGTTTGGAAACTCCCTACAATGAGCAGTTCTTC | CASSLETPYNEQFF
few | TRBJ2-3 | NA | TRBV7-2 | TGTGCCAGCAGCTTTGGAGGGCCAGATACGCGGTATTTT | CASSFGGPDTRYF
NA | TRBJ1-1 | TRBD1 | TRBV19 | TGTGCCAGTAGTCCCCGGAGAGGGGGCATGATGAACACTGAAGCTTTCTTT | CASSPRRGGMMNTEAFF
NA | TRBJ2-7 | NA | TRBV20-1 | TGCAGTGCTAGAGATATCAGACAGACCTACGAGCAGTACTTC | CSARDIRQTYEQYF
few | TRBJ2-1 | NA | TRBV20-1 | TGCAGTGCTAGAGATCCCAATCAGGTAAATGAGCAGTTCTTC | CSARDPNQVNEQFF
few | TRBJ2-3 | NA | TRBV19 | TGTGCCAGTAGCTCCCTCCACGCTAGCACAGATACGCAGTATTTT | CASSSLHASTDTQYF
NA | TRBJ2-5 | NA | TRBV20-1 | TGCAGTGCTGACATGGGTAAAGAGACCCAGTACTTC | CSADMGKETQYF
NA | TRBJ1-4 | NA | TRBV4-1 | TGCGCCAGCAGCCGCACCGCGGGGGCAGGGGCTGAAAAACTGTTTTTT | CASSRTAGAGAEKLFF
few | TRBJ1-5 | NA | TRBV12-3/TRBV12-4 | TGTGCCAACAGTTTAAGGGGGGAACGTCAGCCCCAGCATTTT | CANSLRGERQPQHF
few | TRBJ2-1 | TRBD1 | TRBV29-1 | TGCAGCGTTGACCCAAATACAGGGGACGAGCAGTTCTTC | CSVDPNTGDEQFF
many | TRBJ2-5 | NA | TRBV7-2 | TGTGCCAGCAGCCTCCCTCCTGGCGATAAAGAGACCCAGTACTTC | CASSLPPGDKETQYF
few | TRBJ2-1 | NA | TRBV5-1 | TGCGCCAGCAGCTTGCTATCAGGGAAGAATGAGCAGTTCTTC | CASSLLSGKNEQFF
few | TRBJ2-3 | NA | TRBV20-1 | TGCAGTGCAGAGGTGGCAGCACTAAACACAGATACGCAGTATTTT | CSAEVAALNTDTQYF
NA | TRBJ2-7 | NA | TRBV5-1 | TGCGCCAGCAGGGCTAGCTTCTACGAGCAGTACTTC | CASRASFYEQYF
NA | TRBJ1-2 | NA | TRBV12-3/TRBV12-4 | TGTGCCAGCAGTTCCAAATACATTGAGCTGGGCTACACCTTC | CASSSKYIELGYTF
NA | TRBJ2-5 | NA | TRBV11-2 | TGTGCCAGCAGGGGGATAGAGTTGGAGACCCAGTACTTC | CASRGIELETQYF
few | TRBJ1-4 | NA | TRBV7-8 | TGTGCCAGCAGCCCAGAGCGACAGTCCCCGCGTTACAAAAAACTGTTTTTT | CASSPERQSPRYKKLFF
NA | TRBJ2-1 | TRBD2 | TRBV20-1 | TGCAGCCTCCTAGCGGGGGATCCAAATGAGCAGTTCTTC | CSLLAGDPNEQFF
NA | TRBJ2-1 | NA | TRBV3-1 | TGTGCCAGCAGCCAAGTCTTACGGAATGTCAATGAGCAGTTCTTC | CASSQVLRNVNEQFF
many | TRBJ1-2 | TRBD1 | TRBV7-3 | TGTGCCAGCAGCTTGGGACAGGGCGGTGGCTACACCTTC | CASSLGQGGGYTF
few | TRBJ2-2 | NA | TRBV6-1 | TGTGCCAGCAACGCAGACGGGGAGCTGTTTTTT | CASNADGELFF
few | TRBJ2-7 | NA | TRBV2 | TGTGCCAGCAGTGCGACCTACAACTACGAGCAGTACTTC | CASSATYNYEQYF
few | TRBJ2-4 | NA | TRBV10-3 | TGTGCCATCAGTGAAGATCCAAACATTCAGTACTTC | CAISEDPNIQYF
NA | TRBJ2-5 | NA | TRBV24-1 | TGTGCCACCAGTGGTGTCTACGACGCAGAAGAGACCCAGTACTTC | CATSGVYDAEETQYF